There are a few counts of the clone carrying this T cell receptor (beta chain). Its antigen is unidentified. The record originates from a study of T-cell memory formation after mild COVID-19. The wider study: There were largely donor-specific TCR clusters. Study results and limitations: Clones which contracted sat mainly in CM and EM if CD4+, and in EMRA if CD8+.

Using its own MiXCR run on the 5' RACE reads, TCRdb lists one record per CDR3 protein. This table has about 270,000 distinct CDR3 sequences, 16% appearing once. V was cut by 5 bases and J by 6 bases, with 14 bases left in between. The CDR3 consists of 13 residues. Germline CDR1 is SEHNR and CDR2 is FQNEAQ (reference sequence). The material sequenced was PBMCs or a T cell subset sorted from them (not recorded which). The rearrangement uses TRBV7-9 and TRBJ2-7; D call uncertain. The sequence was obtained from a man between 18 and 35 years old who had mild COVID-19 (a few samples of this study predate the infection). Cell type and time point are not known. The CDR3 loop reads CASSPGSGGEQYF. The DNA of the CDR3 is TGTGCCAGCAGCCCCGGATCCGGCGGCGAGCAGTACTTC.